What follows describes a single T cell receptor (beta chain). The data stem from a study of CXCR3-negative and CXCR3-positive naive CD8 T cells. The TRB cDNA libraries were prepared by 5' RACE with UMI labels. TCRdb reprocessed the 5' RACE reads and stores each CDR3 protein as one record, lacking DNA. Its clone listing holds about 40,000 distinct CDR3 sequences. Germline assignment: CDR1 MNHEY and CDR2 SVGAGI. The CDR3 is 14 amino acids. The chain joins TRBV6-5 to TRBJ1-1; checking the TCRdb D call of TRBD1 is not possible without DNA. The receptor's source is a human donor in good health. Some clones in this sample may be carry-over from other donors' samples. The sample taken for sequencing was memory CD8+ T cells from blood. The CDR3 sequence: CASSTRDRSEGAFF.